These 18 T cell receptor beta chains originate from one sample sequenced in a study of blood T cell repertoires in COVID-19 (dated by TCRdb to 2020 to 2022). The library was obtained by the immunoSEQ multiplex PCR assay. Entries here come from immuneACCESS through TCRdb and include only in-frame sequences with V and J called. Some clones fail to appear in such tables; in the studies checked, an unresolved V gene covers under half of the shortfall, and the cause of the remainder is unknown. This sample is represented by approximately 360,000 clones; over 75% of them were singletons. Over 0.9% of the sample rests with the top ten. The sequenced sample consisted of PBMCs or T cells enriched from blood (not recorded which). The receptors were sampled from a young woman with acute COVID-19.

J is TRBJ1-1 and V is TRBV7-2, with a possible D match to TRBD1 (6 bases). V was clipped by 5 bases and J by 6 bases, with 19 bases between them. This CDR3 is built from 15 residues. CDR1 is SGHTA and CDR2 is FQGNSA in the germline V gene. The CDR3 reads CASSHFSGGHPEAFF. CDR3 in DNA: TGTGCCAGCAGCCACTTTTCGGGGGGACACCCTGAAGCTTTCTTT.

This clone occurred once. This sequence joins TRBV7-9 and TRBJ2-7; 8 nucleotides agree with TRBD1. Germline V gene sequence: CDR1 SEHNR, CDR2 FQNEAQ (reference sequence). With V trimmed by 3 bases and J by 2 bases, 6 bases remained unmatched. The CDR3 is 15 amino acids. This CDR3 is CASSLVRTGPYEQYF. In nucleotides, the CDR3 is TGTGCCAGCAGCTTGGTTCGGACAGGGCCCTACGAGCAGTACTTC.

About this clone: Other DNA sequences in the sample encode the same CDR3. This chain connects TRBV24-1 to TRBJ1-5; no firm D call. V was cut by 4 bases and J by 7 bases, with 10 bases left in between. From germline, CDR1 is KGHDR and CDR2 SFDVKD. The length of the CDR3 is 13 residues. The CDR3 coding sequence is TGTGCCACCAGTGACCCACCGGGGCAGCCCCAGCATTTT. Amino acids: CATSDPPGQPQHF.

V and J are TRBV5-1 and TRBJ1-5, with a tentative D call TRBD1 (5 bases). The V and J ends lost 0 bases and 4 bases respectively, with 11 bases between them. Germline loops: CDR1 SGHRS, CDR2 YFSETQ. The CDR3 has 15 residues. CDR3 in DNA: TGCGCCAGCAGCTTGGCAGGAGGGGAGAATCAGCCCCAGCATTTT. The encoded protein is CASSLAGGENQPQHF.

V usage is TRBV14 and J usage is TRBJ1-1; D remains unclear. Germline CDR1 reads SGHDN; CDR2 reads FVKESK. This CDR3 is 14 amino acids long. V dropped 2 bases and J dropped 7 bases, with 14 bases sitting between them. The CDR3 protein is CASSQNRGYDEAFF. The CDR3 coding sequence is TGTGCCAGCAGCCAAAACCGAGGGTATGATGAAGCTTTCTTT.

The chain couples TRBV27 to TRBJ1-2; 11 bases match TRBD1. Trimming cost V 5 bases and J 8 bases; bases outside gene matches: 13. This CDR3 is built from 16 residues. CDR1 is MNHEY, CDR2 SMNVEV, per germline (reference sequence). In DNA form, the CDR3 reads TGTGCCAGCAGTCCTCTCGAGGACAGGGGGCGCCGGGGCTACACCTTC. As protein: CASSPLEDRGRRGYTF.

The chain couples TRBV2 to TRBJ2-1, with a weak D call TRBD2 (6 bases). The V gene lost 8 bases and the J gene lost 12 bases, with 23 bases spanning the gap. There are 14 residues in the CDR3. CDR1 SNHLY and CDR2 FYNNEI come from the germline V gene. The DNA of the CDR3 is TGTGCCAGCCCATTAAACCGGGACTCTAAAGGGCAGTTCTTC. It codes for CASPLNRDSKGQFF.

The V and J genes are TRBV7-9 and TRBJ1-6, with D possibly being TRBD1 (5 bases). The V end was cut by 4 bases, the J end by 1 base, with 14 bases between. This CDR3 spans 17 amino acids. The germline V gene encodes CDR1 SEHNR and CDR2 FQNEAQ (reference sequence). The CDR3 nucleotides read TGTGCCAGCAGCTCCAGGGATCCAACGTCCTATAATTCACCCCTCCACTTT. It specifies CASSSRDPTSYNSPLHF.

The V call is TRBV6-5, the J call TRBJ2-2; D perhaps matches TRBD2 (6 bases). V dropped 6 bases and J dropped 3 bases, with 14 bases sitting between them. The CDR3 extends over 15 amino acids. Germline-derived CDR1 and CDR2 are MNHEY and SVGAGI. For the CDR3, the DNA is TGTGCCAGCAGACGACACCGGGACTACACCGGGGAGCTGTTTTTT. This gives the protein CASRRHRDYTGELFF.

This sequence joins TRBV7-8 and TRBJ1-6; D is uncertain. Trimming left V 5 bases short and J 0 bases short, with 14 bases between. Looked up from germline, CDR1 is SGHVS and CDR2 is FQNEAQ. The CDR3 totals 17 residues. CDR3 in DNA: TGTGCCAGCAGCATGGCAGTCTGGAGCTCCTATAATTCACCCCTCCACTTT. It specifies CASSMAVWSSYNSPLHF.

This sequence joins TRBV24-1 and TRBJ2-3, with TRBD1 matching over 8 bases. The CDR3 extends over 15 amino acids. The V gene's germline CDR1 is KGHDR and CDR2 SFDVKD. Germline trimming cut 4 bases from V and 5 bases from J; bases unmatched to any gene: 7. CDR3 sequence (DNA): TGTGCCACCAGTGACGGCCAGGGGGCAGGAGATACGCAGTATTTT. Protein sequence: CATSDGQGAGDTQYF.

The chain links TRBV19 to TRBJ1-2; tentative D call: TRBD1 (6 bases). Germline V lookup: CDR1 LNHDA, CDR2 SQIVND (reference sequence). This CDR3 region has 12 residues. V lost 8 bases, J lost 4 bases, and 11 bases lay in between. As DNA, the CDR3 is TGTGCCAGTGAGGACAGACTCTATGGCTACACCTTC. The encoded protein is CASEDRLYGYTF.

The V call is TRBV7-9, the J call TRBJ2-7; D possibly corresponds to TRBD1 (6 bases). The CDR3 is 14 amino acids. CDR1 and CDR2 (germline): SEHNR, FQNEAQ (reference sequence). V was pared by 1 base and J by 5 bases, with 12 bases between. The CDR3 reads CASSLVQGPNEQYF. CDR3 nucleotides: TGTGCCAGCAGCTTAGTTCAGGGGCCCAACGAGCAGTACTTC.

The CDR3 loop is CASSRQGADGYTF. The DNA for the CDR3 is TGTGCCAGCAGTCGACAGGGGGCCGATGGCTACACCTTC. The V and J genes are TRBV6-5 and TRBJ1-2; the match to TRBD1 covers 10 bases. The CDR3 covers 13 residues. Trimming at V came to 5 bases and at J to 6 bases, leaving 3 bases not matched to a gene. Germline CDR1 MNHEY, CDR2 SVGAGI.

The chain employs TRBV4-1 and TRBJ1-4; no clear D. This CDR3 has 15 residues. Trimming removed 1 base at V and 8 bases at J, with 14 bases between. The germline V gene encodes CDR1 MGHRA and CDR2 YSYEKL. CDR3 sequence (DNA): TGCGCCAGCAGCCAAGGCGGAGGGCTTGGGGAAAAACTGTTTTTT. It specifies CASSQGGGLGEKLFF.

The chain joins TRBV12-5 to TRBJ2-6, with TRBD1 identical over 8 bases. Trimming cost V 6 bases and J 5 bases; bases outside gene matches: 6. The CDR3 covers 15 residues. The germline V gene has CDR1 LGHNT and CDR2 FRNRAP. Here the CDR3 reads CASGLTGGWANVLTF. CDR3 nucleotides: TGTGCTAGTGGCCTTACAGGGGGGTGGGCCAACGTCCTGACTTTC. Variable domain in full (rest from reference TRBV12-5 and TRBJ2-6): DARVTQTPRHKVTEMGQEVTMRCQPILGHNTVFWYRQTMMQGLELLAYFRNRAPLDDSGMPKDRFSAEMPDATLATLKIQPSEPRDSAVYFCASGLTGGWANVLTFGAGSRLTVL.

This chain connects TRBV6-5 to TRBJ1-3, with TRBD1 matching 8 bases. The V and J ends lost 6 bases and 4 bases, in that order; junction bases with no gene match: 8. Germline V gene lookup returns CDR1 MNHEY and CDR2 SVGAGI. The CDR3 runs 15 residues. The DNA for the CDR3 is TGTGCCAGCAGACCAGGGGGCGCGACAGGAAACACCATATATTTT. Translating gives CASRPGGATGNTIYF.

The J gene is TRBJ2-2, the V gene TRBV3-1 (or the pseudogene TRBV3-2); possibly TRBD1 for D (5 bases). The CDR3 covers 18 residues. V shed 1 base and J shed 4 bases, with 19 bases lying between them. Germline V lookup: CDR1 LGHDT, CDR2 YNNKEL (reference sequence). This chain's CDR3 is CASSQVSAKGSSTGELFF. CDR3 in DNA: TGTGCCAGCAGCCAAGTTTCGGCAAAGGGGTCGAGCACCGGGGAGCTGTTTTTT.